The entry below gives a single TCR beta chain sequence along with its context. Its antigen is unidentified. There are 16 residues in the CDR3. The junction had 4 bases not matched to a gene; V was cut back by 5 bases and J by 1 base. CDR1 SGHRS and CDR2 YFSETQ come from the germline V gene. This specimen comes from a study of T cells in Graves' hyperthyroidism and ophthalmopathy. Study results and limitations: Blood also carried most thyroid clonotypes expanded above 0.001.

Calling Graves' hyperthyroidism stable meant ophthalmopathy did not progress within 18 months. Lactation, pregnancy, other autoimmune disease or uncontrolled infection led to exclusion of patients. TCR beta CDR3 region amplification was performed from RNA transcripts. The TCR CDR3 first-round RT-PCR relied on the HTBI primer set. TCRdb passed the multiplex PCR reads through MiXCR, listing each CDR3 protein once. Altogether a few hundred thousand distinct CDR3 sequences are present, roughly 18% being singletons, with the ten largest covering roughly 44%. The clonotype was recovered from a man aged 35 to 55 with Graves' hyperthyroidism. The chain recombines TRBV5-1 with TRBJ1-4, with 11 bases fitting TRBD1. The sample was blood. The CDR3 region is CASRTGTGGTNEKLFF. The DNA for the CDR3 is TGCGCCAGCAGAACCGGGACAGGGGGAACTAATGAAAAACTGTTTTTT.